The source of this T cell receptor (beta chain) is a study of blood T cell repertoires in COVID-19. Looking at the study overall: Collection of acute and convalescent COVID-19 samples took place in the United States, Italy and Spain.

The authors' processing: How many nucleated cells were present was estimated from reference gene primer amplification. Assay: immunoSEQ multiplex PCR; the TCRdb copy retains only in-frame clones and omits some. V and J calls and clone size are those listed in that table; D and trimming were worked out from the DNA. Among 55,000 to 80,000 clones, around 88% were seen once, and the ten largest hold approximately 12%. The germline V and J ends were trimmed by 2 bases and 1 base, with 6 bases remaining between them. This CDR3 has 15 amino acids. In germline, CDR1 is MNHEY, CDR2 SVGEGT. This chain links TRBV6-2 or TRBV6-3 with TRBJ2-6; maybe TRBD1 (6 bases). Material for sequencing was peripheral blood. The receptor was isolated from a human donor in a cohort sampled during active COVID-19. Here the CDR3 reads CASSYGTSGANVLTF. The CDR3 DNA is TGTGCCAGCAGTTACGGGACATCTGGGGCCAACGTCCTGACTTTC.